The 10 T cell receptor beta chains given below trace back to one sample, sequenced in a study of T cell repertoires in cytomegalovirus infection. TCRdb re-called the reads through MiXCR, storing one row per CDR3 protein. The table shows a few hundred thousand distinct CDR3 sequences, with roughly 9.5% occurring only once. Sequenced sample: PBMCs. The source of these receptors is a human donor in good health (CMV status not recorded). Some clones in this sample may be carry-over from other donors' samples.

The rearrangement links TRBV18 to TRBJ2-2; D is possibly TRBD1 (5 bases). The germline V gene encodes CDR1 KGHSH and CDR2 LQKENI. This CDR3 is 16 amino acids long. V lost 3 bases, J lost 5 bases, and 16 bases lay in between. DNA for the CDR3: TGTGCCAGCTCACCGCAGGGTCTTCCGACGACCGGGGAGCTGTTTTTT. Protein product: CASSPQGLPTTGELFF.

This clonotype was seen a handful of times. The chain couples TRBV23-1 to TRBJ2-7; D gene ambiguous. Being an ORF, TRBV23-1 has a function that is uncertain. The CDR3 is 13 residues long. V lost 3 bases, J lost 3 bases, and 9 bases lay in between. CDR3 coding DNA: TGCGCCAGCAGTCAGTCGGACCTCTACGAGCAGTACTTC. As protein: CASSQSDLYEQYF.

Ten or more counts support this clonotype. This chain uses TRBV7-2 with TRBJ2-4; D possibly corresponds to TRBD2 (6 bases). CDR3 size: 16 residues. CDR1 is SGHTA and CDR2 is FQGNSA in the germline V gene. The V end lost 1 base, the J end lost 1 base, and 11 bases lay between the germline ends. CDR3 sequence (DNA): TGTGCCAGCAGCTTAGTTGGTGGGAGGGCCAAAAACATTCAGTACTTC. Protein: CASSLVGGRAKNIQYF.

This clonotype has a count of ten or more. The rearrangement links TRBV7-2 to TRBJ1-2; D gene uncertain. Germline CDR1 and CDR2: SGHTA and FQGNSA. CDR3 length equals 17 residues. V lost 3 bases and J 2 bases, leaving 19 bases between the germline ends. DNA of the CDR3: TGTGCCAGCAGCTTTGGCTCCAGGATCAGAGGAAACTATGGCTACACCTTC. Amino acid sequence: CASSFGSRIRGNYGYTF.

This clonotype was seen a few times. V is TRBV11-2 and J is TRBJ2-7, with D perhaps matching TRBD2 (6 bases). The CDR3 covers 15 residues. Germline values: CDR1 SGHAT, CDR2 FQNNGV. Trimming shortened V by 1 base and J by 0 bases, and 10 bases separated the two germline ends. The CDR3 DNA follows: TGTGCCAGCAGCTTAGTTGCGGGGAGCTCCTACGAGCAGTACTTC. This gives the protein CASSLVAGSSYEQYF.

CDR3 region: CSARAGAYNEQFF. CDR3 nucleotides: TGCAGTGCGCGAGCGGGAGCATACAATGAGCAGTTCTTC. This rearrangement joins TRBV20-1 to TRBJ2-1, with 8 bases identical to TRBD2. J lost 4 bases, V lost 6 bases, and 5 bases had no gene match. Germline lookup yields CDR1 DFQATT and CDR2 SNEGSKA (reference sequence). The CDR3 has 13 residues.

In its sample, this clonotype was seen a few times. V is TRBV7-2 and J is TRBJ1-4; D gene uncertain. The CDR3 runs 13 residues. Germline V gene sequence: CDR1 SGHTA, CDR2 FQGNSA. The V end was cut by 5 bases, the J end by 5 bases, with 9 bases between. The CDR3 reads CASSRSINEKLFF. In DNA form, the CDR3 reads TGTGCCAGCAGCCGCAGCATAAATGAAAAACTGTTTTTT. Full variable domain (missing parts from reference TRBV7-2 and TRBJ1-4): GAGVSQSPSNKVTEKGKDVELRCDPISGHTALYWYRQSLGQGLEFLIYFQGNSAPDKSGLPSDRFSAERTGGSVSTLTIQRTQQEDSAVYLCASSRSINEKLFFGSGTQLSVL.

This clonotype was detected ten times or more. V and J are TRBV6-5 and TRBJ1-6; maybe TRBD1 (6 bases). With 5 bases removed from V and 6 bases from J, the gap between germline ends came to 11 bases. CDR1 and CDR2 (germline): MNHEY, SVGAGI. The CDR3 has 14 amino acids. CDR3 in amino acids: CASSPRQANSPLHF. CDR3 nucleotide sequence: TGTGCCAGCAGTCCCCGACAGGCTAATTCACCCCTCCACTTT.

This clonotype was counted ten times or more. The V gene is TRBV12-3 or TRBV12-4, the J gene TRBJ1-1; TRBD1 matches at 7 bases. The CDR3 runs to 15 residues. The ends lost 6 bases at V and 8 bases at J; junction bases unmatched: 15. The chain's CDR3 is CASRLNPDRRTEAFF. Written as DNA, the CDR3 is TGTGCCAGCAGGCTCAATCCGGACAGGAGGACGGAAGCTTTCTTT.

This clonotype has at least ten counts. The chain is built from TRBV6-1 and TRBJ2-2; D might be TRBD2 (6 bases). Looked up from germline, CDR1 is MNHNS and CDR2 is SASEGT. V was clipped by 6 bases and J by 1 base, with 15 bases between them. CDR3 length: 16 amino acids. The CDR3 spells CASRRRVAENTGELFF. Written as DNA, the CDR3 is TGTGCCAGCAGACGCAGGGTAGCGGAGAACACCGGGGAGCTGTTTTTT.